The 8 T cell receptor beta chains given below trace back to one sample, sequenced in a study of blood T cell repertoires in COVID-19. The table came from immunoSEQ multiplex PCR; TCRdb's copy has only in-frame clones and leaves some out. This table has about 210,000 clones, around 80% appearing once. Sequencing input: peripheral blood. The receptors stem from a woman aged 50 to 60 with acute or convalescent COVID-19.

V and J are TRBV5-1 and TRBJ2-5, with D tentatively TRBD1 (5 bases). CDR1 is SGHRS and CDR2 is YFSETQ in the germline V gene. With 7 bases removed from V and 1 base from J, the gap between germline ends came to 17 bases. This CDR3 is 15 amino acids long. DNA for the CDR3: TGCGCCAGCGTTCTGGTAGGGGCAGTCCAAGAGACCCAGTACTTC. The encoded protein is CASVLVGAVQETQYF.

The gene calls are TRBV6-6 and TRBJ2-3; TRBD1 agrees at 10 bases. V gave up 4 bases and J gave up 4 bases; unmatched junction bases: 5. Germline V gene sequence: CDR1 MNHNY, CDR2 SVGAGI (reference sequence). This CDR3 spans 15 amino acids. CDR3 sequence reads: CASSSGTGAADTQYF. CDR3 coding DNA: TGTGCCAGCAGTTCCGGGACAGGGGCTGCAGATACGCAGTATTTT.

This chain links TRBV27 with TRBJ2-1, with 8 nucleotides matching TRBD2. Germline V gene lookup returns CDR1 MNHEY and CDR2 SMNVEV (reference sequence). This CDR3 has 14 residues. V shed 5 bases, J shed 8 bases, and the junction held 8 bases outside the gene matches. This CDR3 is CASSPRTSKDEQFF. CDR3 bases: TGTGCCAGCAGTCCGAGGACTAGCAAGGATGAGCAGTTCTTC.

The gene calls are TRBV5-5 and TRBJ2-1, with 10 positions matching TRBD2. CDR1 and CDR2 from the germline V gene are SGHKS and YYEKEE (reference sequence). This CDR3 spans 16 amino acids. Trimming took 4 bases from V and 2 from J; bases not matched to a gene: 6. As DNA, the CDR3 is TGTGCCAGCAGCCCAAGGACTAGCGGTACCTACAATGAGCAGTTCTTC. Protein: CASSPRTSGTYNEQFF.

The rearrangement joins TRBV19 to TRBJ2-2; no clear D. CDR1 is LNHDA, CDR2 SQIVND, per germline (reference sequence). CDR3 length equals 15 residues. V shed 3 bases and J shed 0 bases, with 8 bases lying between them. The CDR3 loop reads CASSISIANTGELFF. CDR3 DNA: TGTGCCAGTAGTATTTCCATTGCGAACACCGGGGAGCTGTTTTTT.

The chain recombines TRBV19 with TRBJ2-7; 8 nucleotides align to TRBD1. CDR1 and CDR2 from the germline V gene are LNHDA and SQIVND (reference sequence). V lost 3 bases to trimming and J lost 6 bases; unmatched junction nucleotides: 4. CDR3 size: 13 residues. This CDR3 is CASSIRQGPEQYF. The CDR3 nucleotides read TGTGCCAGTAGTATTCGACAGGGGCCCGAGCAGTACTTC.

V usage is TRBV9 and J usage is TRBJ2-3; 9 bases fit TRBD1. J gave up 6 bases and V 7 bases, and 3 bases lay outside the gene matches. The germline V gene encodes CDR1 SGDLS and CDR2 YYNGEE. The CDR3 length is 12 residues. CDR3 region: CASGDRDDTQYF. The CDR3, as DNA: TGTGCCAGCGGGGACAGGGATGATACGCAGTATTTT.

V usage is TRBV7-9 and J usage is TRBJ1-5; no clear D. CDR1 SEHNR and CDR2 FQNEAQ come from the germline V gene (reference sequence). The CDR3 loop spans 15 amino acids. V was cut by 4 bases and J by 1 base, with 11 bases left in between. The CDR3 sequence: CASSSDHRSNQPQHF. The CDR3 nucleotides are TGTGCCAGCAGCTCAGACCACAGAAGCAATCAGCCCCAGCATTTT.